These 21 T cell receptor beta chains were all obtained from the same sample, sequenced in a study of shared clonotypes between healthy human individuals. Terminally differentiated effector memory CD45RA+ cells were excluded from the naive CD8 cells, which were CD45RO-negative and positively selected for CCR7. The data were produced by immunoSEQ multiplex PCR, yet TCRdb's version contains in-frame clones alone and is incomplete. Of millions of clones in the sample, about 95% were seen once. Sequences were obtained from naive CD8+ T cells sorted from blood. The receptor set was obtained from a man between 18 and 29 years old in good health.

CDR3 DNA sequence: TGTGCCAGCAGTCGGAGACAAAACACTGAAGCTTTCTTT. Translation: CASSRRQNTEAFF. The chain recombines TRBV28 with TRBJ1-1; D uncertain. The germline CDR1 and CDR2 sequences are MDHEN and SYDVKM. V dropped 5 bases and J dropped 2 bases, with 9 bases sitting between them. The CDR3 consists of 13 residues.

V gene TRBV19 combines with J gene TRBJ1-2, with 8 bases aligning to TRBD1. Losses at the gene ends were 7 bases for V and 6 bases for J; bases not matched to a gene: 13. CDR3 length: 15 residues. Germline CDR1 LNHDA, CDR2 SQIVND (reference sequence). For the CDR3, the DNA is TGTGCCAGTAACCTCTCAGCGGACAGGGTAGATGGCTACACCTTC. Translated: CASNLSADRVDGYTF.

CDR3 region: CASSYLRTRSNQPQHF. The DNA of the CDR3 is TGTGCCAGCAGTTACTTGAGGACGAGAAGCAATCAGCCCCAGCATTTT. The chain links TRBV6-6 to TRBJ1-5, with no clear D. The CDR3 runs to 16 residues. V was cut by 1 base and J by 1 base, with 11 bases left in between. Germline CDR1 MNHNY, CDR2 SVGAGI (reference sequence).

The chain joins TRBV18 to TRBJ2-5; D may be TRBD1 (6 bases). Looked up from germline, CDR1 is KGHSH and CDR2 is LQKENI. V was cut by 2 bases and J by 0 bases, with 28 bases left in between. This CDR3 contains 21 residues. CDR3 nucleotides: TGTGCCAGCTCACCAGGTCAGGGTGAAGTGGTCAGGGGTCCTTACCAAGAGACCCAGTACTTC. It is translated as CASSPGQGEVVRGPYQETQYF.

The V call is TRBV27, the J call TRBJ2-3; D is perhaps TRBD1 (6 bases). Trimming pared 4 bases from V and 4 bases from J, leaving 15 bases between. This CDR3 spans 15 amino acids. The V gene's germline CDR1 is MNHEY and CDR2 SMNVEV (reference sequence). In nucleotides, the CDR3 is TGTGCCAGCAGTTCACAGGGTTTTGGCCCAGATACGCAGTATTTT. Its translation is CASSSQGFGPDTQYF.

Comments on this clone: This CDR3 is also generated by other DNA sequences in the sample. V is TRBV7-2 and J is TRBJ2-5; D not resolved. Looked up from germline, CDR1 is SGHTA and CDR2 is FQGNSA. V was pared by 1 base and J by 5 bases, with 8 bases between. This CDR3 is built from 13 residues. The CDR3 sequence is CASSLEVGETQYF. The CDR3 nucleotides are TGTGCCAGCAGCTTAGAGGTGGGCGAGACCCAGTACTTC.

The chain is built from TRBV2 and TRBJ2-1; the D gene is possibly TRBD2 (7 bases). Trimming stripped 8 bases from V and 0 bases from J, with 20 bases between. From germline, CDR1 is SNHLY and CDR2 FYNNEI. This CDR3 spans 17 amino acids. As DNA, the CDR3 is TGTGCCAGCGATAGAGGGGGGGAAGTAAGCTCCTACAATGAGCAGTTCTTC. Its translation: CASDRGGEVSSYNEQFF. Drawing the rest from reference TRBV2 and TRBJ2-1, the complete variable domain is EPEVTQTPSHQVTQMGQEVILRCVPISNHLYFYWYRQILGQKVEFLVSFYNNEISEKSEIFDDQFSVERPDGSNFTLKIRSTKLEDSAMYFCASDRGGEVSSYNEQFFGPGTRLTVL.

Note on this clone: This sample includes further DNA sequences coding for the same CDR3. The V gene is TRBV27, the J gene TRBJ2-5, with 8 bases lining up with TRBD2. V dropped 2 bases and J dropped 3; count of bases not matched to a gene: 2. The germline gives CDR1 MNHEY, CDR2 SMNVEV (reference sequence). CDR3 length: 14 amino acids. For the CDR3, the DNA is TGTGCCAGCAGTTTAGGACTAGCCGAAGAGACCCAGTACTTC. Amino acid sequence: CASSLGLAEETQYF.

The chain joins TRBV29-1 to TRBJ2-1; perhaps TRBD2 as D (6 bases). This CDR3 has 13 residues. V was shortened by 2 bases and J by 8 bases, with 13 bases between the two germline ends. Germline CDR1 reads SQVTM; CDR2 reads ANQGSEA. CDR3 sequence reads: CSVERRESDEQFF. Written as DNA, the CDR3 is TGCAGCGTTGAAAGGCGGGAAAGCGATGAGCAGTTCTTC.

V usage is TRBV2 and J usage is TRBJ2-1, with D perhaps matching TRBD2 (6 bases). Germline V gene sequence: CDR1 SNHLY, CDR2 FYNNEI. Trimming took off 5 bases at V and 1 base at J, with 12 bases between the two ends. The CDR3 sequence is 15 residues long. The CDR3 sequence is CASSPSVLSYNEQFF. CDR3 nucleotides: TGTGCCAGCAGTCCTAGCGTCCTTTCCTACAATGAGCAGTTCTTC.

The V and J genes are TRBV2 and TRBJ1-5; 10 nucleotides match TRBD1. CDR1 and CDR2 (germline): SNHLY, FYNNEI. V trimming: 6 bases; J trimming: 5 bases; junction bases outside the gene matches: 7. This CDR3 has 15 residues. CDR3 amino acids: CASSDETGGDQPQHF. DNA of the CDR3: TGTGCCAGCAGCGATGAGACAGGGGGCGATCAGCCCCAGCATTTT.

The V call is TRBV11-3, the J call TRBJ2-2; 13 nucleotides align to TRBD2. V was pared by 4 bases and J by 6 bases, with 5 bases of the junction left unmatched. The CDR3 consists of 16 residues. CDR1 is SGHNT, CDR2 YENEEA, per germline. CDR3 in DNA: TGTGCCAGCAGCTATCCTGGACTAGCGGGGGCCGGGGAGCTGTTTTTT. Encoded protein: CASSYPGLAGAGELFF.

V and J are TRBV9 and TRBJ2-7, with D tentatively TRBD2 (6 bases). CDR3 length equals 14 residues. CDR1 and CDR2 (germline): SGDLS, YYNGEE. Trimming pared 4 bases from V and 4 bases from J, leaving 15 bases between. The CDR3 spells CASSPGGSAYEQYF. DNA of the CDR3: TGTGCCAGCAGCCCTGGGGGGAGCGCTTACGAGCAGTACTTC. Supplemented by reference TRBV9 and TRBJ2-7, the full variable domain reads DSGVTQTPKHLITATGQRVTLRCSPRSGDLSVYWYQQSLDQGLQFLIQYYNGEERAKGNILERFSAQQFPDLHSELNLSSLELGDSALYFCASSPGGSAYEQYFGPGTRLTVT.

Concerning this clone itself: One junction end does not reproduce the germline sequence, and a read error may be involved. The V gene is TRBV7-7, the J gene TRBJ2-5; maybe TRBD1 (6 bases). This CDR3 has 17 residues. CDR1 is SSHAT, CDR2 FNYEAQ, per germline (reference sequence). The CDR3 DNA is TGTGCTAGCAGCTTAAACCAGGCAGGGGTTCTGGGGGAGACCCAGTACTTC. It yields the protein CASSLNQAGVLGETQYF.

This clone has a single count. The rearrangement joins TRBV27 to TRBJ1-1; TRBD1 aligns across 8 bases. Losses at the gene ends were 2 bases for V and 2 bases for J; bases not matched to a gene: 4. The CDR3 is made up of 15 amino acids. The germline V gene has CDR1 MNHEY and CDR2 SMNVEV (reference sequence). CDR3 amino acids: CASSLETGANTEAFF. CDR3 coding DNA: TGTGCCAGCAGTTTAGAGACAGGGGCCAACACTGAAGCTTTCTTT.

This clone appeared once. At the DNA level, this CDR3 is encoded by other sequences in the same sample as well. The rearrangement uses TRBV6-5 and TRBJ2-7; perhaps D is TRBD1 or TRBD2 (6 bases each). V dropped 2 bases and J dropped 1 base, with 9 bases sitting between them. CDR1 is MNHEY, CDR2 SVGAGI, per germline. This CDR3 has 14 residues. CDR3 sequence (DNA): TGTGCCAGCAGTTACGAGGGGGGTTCCTACGAGCAGTACTTC. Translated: CASSYEGGSYEQYF.

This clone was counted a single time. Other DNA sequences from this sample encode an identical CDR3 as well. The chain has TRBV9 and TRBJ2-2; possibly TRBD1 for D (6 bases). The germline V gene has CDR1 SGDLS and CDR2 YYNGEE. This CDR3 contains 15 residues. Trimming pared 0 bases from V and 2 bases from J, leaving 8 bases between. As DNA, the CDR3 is TGTGCCAGCAGCGTAGGGACAGTAAACACCGGGGAGCTGTTTTTT. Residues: CASSVGTVNTGELFF.

In nucleotides, the CDR3 is TGTGCCAGCAGTGATGGACAGGTTTGGGGCTCTGGAAACACCATATATTTT. It is translated as CASSDGQVWGSGNTIYF. The V call is TRBV9, the J call TRBJ1-3; 7 bases align to TRBD1. The J segment lost 0 bases and the V segment lost 5 bases, leaving 11 bases of the junction unmatched. The CDR3 has 17 amino acids. Per germline, CDR1 SGDLS and CDR2 YYNGEE.

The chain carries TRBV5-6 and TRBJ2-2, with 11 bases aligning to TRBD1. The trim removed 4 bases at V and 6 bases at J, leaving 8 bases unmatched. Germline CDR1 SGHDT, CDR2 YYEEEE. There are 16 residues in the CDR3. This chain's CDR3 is CASSSGTGGLPGELFF. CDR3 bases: TGTGCCAGCAGCAGTGGGACAGGGGGTCTTCCCGGGGAGCTGTTTTTT.

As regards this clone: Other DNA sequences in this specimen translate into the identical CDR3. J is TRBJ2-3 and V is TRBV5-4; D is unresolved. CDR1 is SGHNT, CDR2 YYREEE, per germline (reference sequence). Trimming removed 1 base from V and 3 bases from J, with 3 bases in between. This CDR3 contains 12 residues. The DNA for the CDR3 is TGTGCCAGCAGCTTGTATACAGATACGCAGTATTTT. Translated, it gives CASSLYTDTQYF.

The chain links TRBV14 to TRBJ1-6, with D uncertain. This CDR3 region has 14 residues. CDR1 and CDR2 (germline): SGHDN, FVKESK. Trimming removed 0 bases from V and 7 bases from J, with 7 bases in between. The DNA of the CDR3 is TGTGCCAGCAGCCAAGATTGGTACAATTCACCCCTCCACTTT. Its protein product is CASSQDWYNSPLHF.